These T cell receptor beta chains were read from a single sample in a study of blood T cell repertoires in COVID-19. Clones were sequenced by immunoSEQ multiplex PCR, and TCRdb holds only the in-frame ones, with some missing. The table records 85,000 to 100,000 clones, approximately 85% of them present only once. The source material was peripheral blood. Receptors were obtained from a woman older than 75 with active or convalescent COVID-19. The CDR3 runs from the conserved cysteine through the conserved F or W. The D gene is left open where the match is weak. A row's size may be missing; if present it is once, few, many or a size class.

CASSFTPGGGETQYF	TGTGCCAGCAGCTTTACCCCGGGAGGAGGAGAGACCCAGTACTTC	TRBJ2-5	NA	TRBV5-6	15	TRBD2
CASSLGQGAEAFF	TGTGCCAGCAGCCTGGGACAGGGTGCTGAAGCTTTCTTT	TRBJ1-1	NA	TRBV5-4	13	TRBD1
CASSPPSGRTSEQYF	TGTGCCAGCTCACCACCTAGCGGGAGAACAAGCGAGCAGTACTTC	TRBJ2-7	NA	TRBV18	15	TRBD2
CSASLGQPNSPLHF	TGCAGTGCTAGTCTGGGACAGCCCAATTCACCCCTCCACTTT	TRBJ1-6	NA	TRBV20-1	14	TRBD1
CAWTNGEWQPQHF	TGTGCCTGGACTAACGGGGAATGGCAGCCCCAGCATTTT	TRBJ1-5	NA	TRBV30	13	NA
CASSIRTSGYNEQFF	TGTGCCAGTAGTATACGGACTAGCGGTTACAATGAGCAGTTCTTC	TRBJ2-1	few	TRBV19	15	TRBD2
CASSFKLRGYTF	TGTGCCAGCAGTTTCAAACTCCGGGGCTACACCTTC	TRBJ1-2	NA	TRBV12-3/TRBV12-4	12	NA
CASSPLRGRNEQFF	TGTGCCAGCAGCCCTCTGCGGGGCAGGAATGAGCAGTTCTTC	TRBJ2-1	many	TRBV11-2	14	NA
CASWAGQGDYSGANVLTF	TGTGCCAGCTGGGCCGGACAGGGCGATTACTCTGGGGCCAACGTCCTGACTTTC	TRBJ2-6	NA	TRBV7-9	18	TRBD1
CASSPGQFKQFF	TGTGCCAGCAGCCCTGGACAGTTCAAGCAGTTCTTC	TRBJ2-1	NA	TRBV7-2	12	NA
CASSRRGSEYNEQFF	TGTGCCAGCTCTCGAAGAGGGAGCGAGTACAATGAGCAGTTCTTC	TRBJ2-1	NA	TRBV2	15	NA
CAWSVLGVGNQPQHF	TGTGCCTGGAGTGTACTCGGGGTCGGCAATCAGCCCCAGCATTTT	TRBJ1-5	NA	TRBV30	15	NA
CSVVGPRGPGLAGGSSYNEQFF	TGCAGCGTTGTCGGCCCCCGAGGCCCGGGACTAGCGGGGGGGAGCTCCTACAATGAGCAGTTCTTC	TRBJ2-1	NA	TRBV29-1	22	TRBD2
CASSATPVVTDTQYF	TGTGCCAGCAGCGCAACCCCGGTGGTCACAGATACGCAGTATTTT	TRBJ2-3	once	TRBV11-2	15	NA
CATSAPIPGQGQETQYF	TGTGCCACCAGCGCCCCCATACCGGGACAGGGCCAAGAGACCCAGTACTTC	TRBJ2-5	few	TRBV24-1	17	TRBD1
CASSLGASPYEQYF	TGTGCCAGCAGCTTGGGGGCTAGCCCCTACGAGCAGTACTTC	TRBJ2-7	NA	TRBV5-1	14	NA
CASSEPGGRPGELFF	TGTGCCAGCAGTGAACCTGGCGGGAGACCCGGGGAGCTGTTTTTT	TRBJ2-2	NA	TRBV6-1	15	TRBD2
CASSPGANYGYTF	TGTGCCAGCAGCCCAGGGGCGAACTATGGCTACACCTTC	TRBJ1-2	NA	TRBV3-1/TRBV3-2	13	NA
CASREGDRPNTEAFF	TGCGCCAGCAGGGAAGGGGACAGGCCGAACACTGAAGCTTTCTTT	TRBJ1-1	NA	TRBV4-1	15	TRBD1
CASSEQGPNYGYTF	TGTGCCAGCAGTGAACAGGGCCCTAACTATGGCTACACCTTC	TRBJ1-2	NA	TRBV5-5	14	NA
CASSLNARGITEAFF	TGTGCCAGCAGTTTAAATGCTCGGGGTATCACTGAAGCTTTCTTT	TRBJ1-1	NA	TRBV27	15	NA
CSVEGTGGYEQYF	TGCAGCGTTGAAGGGACAGGGGGCTACGAGCAGTACTTC	TRBJ2-7	NA	TRBV29-1	13	TRBD1
CASSPTTVGELFF	TGCGCCAGCAGTCCTACTACGGTTGGGGAGCTGTTTTTT	TRBJ2-2	many	TRBV5-1	13	NA
CATSVDRGGRDTQYF	TGTGCCACCAGTGTGGACCGCGGGGGGCGGGATACGCAGTATTTT	TRBJ2-3	NA	TRBV24-1	15	TRBD2
CAIGVRAEDTEAFF	TGTGCCATCGGTGTCCGCGCCGAGGACACTGAAGCTTTCTTT	TRBJ1-1	NA	TRBV10-3	14	NA
CASSDSGRTDGYTF	TGTGCCAGCAGTGACTCGGGCAGAACAGACGGCTACACCTTC	TRBJ1-2	few	TRBV6-4	14	NA
CASSRTSGGNNEQFF	TGTGCCAGCAGCCGAACTAGCGGGGGGAACAATGAGCAGTTCTTC	TRBJ2-1	few	TRBV11-1	15	TRBD2
CASSPPGSTETQYF	TGTGCCAGCTCACCACCCGGGAGTACGGAGACCCAGTACTTC	TRBJ2-5	NA	TRBV18	14	NA
CASSRGQGGLNTIYF	TGTGCCAGCAGCCGTGGACAGGGTGGCCTGAACACCATATATTTT	TRBJ1-3	NA	TRBV6-5	15	TRBD1
CASSSGTGVYGYTF	TGTGCCAGCAGTTCCGGGACAGGGGTCTATGGCTACACCTTC	TRBJ1-2	NA	TRBV6-1	14	TRBD1
CASRSGVVNEQFF	TGTGCCAGCAGGTCAGGGGTAGTGAATGAGCAGTTCTTC	TRBJ2-1	NA	TRBV12-3/TRBV12-4	13	NA
CASSQVVGAEAFF	TGTGCCAGCAGCCAAGTAGTGGGCGCTGAAGCTTTCTTT	TRBJ1-1	NA	TRBV14	13	NA
CASRGTGRNTIYF	TGTGCCAGCAGGGGGACAGGGAGGAACACCATATATTTT	TRBJ1-3	once	TRBV12-3/TRBV12-4	13	TRBD1
CASSFSGGDTEAFF	TGTGCCAGCAGTTTCTCGGGCGGGGACACTGAAGCTTTCTTT	TRBJ1-1	NA	TRBV27	14	NA
CASSPPGSGRAYVGELFF	TGTGCCAGCAGCCCGCCCGGGAGCGGGAGGGCCTATGTAGGGGAGCTGTTTTTT	TRBJ2-2	NA	TRBV5-4	18	TRBD2
CASSLVAIPQRETQYF	TGTGCCAGCAGCTTAGTGGCAATACCACAACGAGAGACCCAGTACTTC	TRBJ2-5	NA	TRBV7-6	16	NA
CASSLELTGTSGSGELFF	TGTGCCAGCAGCTTAGAGTTAACCGGGACTAGCGGGAGCGGGGAGCTGTTTTTT	TRBJ2-2	NA	TRBV7-9	18	TRBD2
CASSLVDLANTEAFF	TGTGCCAGCAGCTTGGTGGATTTAGCGAACACTGAAGCTTTCTTT	TRBJ1-1	NA	TRBV5-5	15	NA
CASSSTAFYGYTF	TGTGCCAGTAGTTCCACAGCCTTCTATGGCTACACCTTC	TRBJ1-2	NA	TRBV19	13	NA
CASSEAVRGNQPQHF	TGTGCCAGCAGTGAAGCCGTAAGAGGCAATCAGCCCCAGCATTTT	TRBJ1-5	NA	TRBV2	15	NA
CAISGRQGTYEQYF	TGTGCCATCAGTGGTAGACAGGGAACCTACGAGCAGTACTTC	TRBJ2-7	NA	TRBV10-3	14	TRBD1
CASSRRLAGGPPDTQYF	TGTGCCAGCAGTCGCCGACTAGCGGGAGGGCCCCCAGATACGCAGTATTTT	TRBJ2-3	once	TRBV2	17	TRBD2
CASRLPGQGHSYTF	TGTGCCAGCAGGCTTCCTGGACAGGGACATAGCTACACCTTC	TRBJ1-2	once	TRBV5-4	14	TRBD1
CASSPTRAYNEQFF	TGTGCCAGCAGCCCCACCCGGGCCTACAATGAGCAGTTCTTC	TRBJ2-1	NA	TRBV28	14	NA
CASSNAQGGYEQYF	TGTGCCAGTAGTAACGCGCAGGGAGGCTACGAGCAGTACTTC	TRBJ2-7	NA	TRBV19	14	NA
CASSLDWSSGVYNEQFF	TGTGCCAGCAGCTTAGATTGGTCTAGCGGGGTATACAATGAGCAGTTCTTC	TRBJ2-1	NA	TRBV11-2	17	TRBD2
CASSELAGAQETQYF	TGTGCCAGCAGTGAGCTAGCGGGAGCGCAAGAGACCCAGTACTTC	TRBJ2-5	NA	TRBV6-4	15	TRBD2
CASSPGTSGRPSTDTQYF	TGTGCCAGCAGCCCGGGGACTAGCGGGAGGCCTAGCACAGATACGCAGTATTTT	TRBJ2-3	once	TRBV5-1	18	TRBD2
CASKELLAKNIQYF	TGTGCCAGTAAAGAGCTTCTAGCCAAAAACATTCAGTACTTC	TRBJ2-4	NA	TRBV19	14	NA
CASSENRGRNEKLFF	TGTGCCAGCTCCGAGAACAGGGGGCGGAATGAAAAACTGTTTTTT	TRBJ1-4	NA	TRBV18	15	TRBD1